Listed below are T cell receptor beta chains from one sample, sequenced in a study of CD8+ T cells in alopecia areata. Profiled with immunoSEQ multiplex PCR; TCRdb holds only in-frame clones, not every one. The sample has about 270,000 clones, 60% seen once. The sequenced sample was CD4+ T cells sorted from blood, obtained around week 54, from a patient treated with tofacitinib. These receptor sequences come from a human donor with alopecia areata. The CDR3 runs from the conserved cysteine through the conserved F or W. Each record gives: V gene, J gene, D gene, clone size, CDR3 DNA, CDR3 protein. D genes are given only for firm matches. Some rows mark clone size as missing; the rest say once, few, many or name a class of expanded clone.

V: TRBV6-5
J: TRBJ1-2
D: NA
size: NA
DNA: TGTGCCAGCACCAGTGGACCTGTCTATGGCTACACCTTC
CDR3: CASTSGPVYGYTF

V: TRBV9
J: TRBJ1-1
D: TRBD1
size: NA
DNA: TGTGCCAGCAGCGCCCGGGGACAGGGCTGGTCTGAAGCTTTCTTT
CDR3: CASSARGQGWSEAFF

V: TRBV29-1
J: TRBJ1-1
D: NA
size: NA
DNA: TGCAGCGTTAAGAGGACGTCCATGAACACTGAAGCTTTCTTT
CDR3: CSVKRTSMNTEAFF

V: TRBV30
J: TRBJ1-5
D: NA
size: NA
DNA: TGTGCCTGGAGTGTCTCTGGGGTGGGCAATCAGCCCCAGCATTTT
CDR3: CAWSVSGVGNQPQHF

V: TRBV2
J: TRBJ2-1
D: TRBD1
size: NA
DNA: TGTGCCACTTCGGACAGGGGCAATGAGCAGTTCTTC
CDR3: CATSDRGNEQFF

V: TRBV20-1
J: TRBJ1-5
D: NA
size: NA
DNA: TGCAGTGCTATTCAGCCCCAGCATTTT
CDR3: CSAIQPQHF

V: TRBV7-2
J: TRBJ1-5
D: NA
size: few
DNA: TGTGCCAGCAGCTCTGGACCGCCATCCTACCAGCATTTT
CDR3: CASSSGPPSYQHF

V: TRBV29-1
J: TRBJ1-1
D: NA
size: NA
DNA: TGCAGCGTCCAAAACACTGAAGCTTTCTTT
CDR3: CSVQNTEAFF

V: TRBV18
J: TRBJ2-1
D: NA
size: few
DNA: TGTGCCAGCTCACCACCGACGGGGGATGAGCAGTTCTTC
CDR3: CASSPPTGDEQFF

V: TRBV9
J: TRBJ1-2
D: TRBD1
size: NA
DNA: TGTGCCAGCAGCGCGACAGGGCCTTTCACCTTC
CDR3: CASSATGPFTF

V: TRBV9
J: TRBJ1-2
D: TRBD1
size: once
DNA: TGTGCCAGCAGCGCCGGGACAGACTCCTATGGCTACACCTTC
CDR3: CASSAGTDSYGYTF

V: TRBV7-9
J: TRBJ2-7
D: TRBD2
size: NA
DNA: TGTGCCAGCAGCTTTAGCGGGGCAACCTACGAGCAGTACTTC
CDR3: CASSFSGATYEQYF

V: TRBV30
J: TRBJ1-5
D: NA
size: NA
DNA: TGTGCCTGGAGTGGGGCAGGGAAGCAGCCCCAGCATTTT
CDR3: CAWSGAGKQPQHF

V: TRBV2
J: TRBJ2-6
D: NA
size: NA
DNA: TGTGCCAGCGTTGGGAGCTCTGGGGCCAACGTCCTGACTTTC
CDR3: CASVGSSGANVLTF

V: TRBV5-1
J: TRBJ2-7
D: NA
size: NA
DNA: TGCGCCAGCAGCCCGGGCGGGACAAGACACTACGAGCAGTACTTC
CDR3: CASSPGGTRHYEQYF

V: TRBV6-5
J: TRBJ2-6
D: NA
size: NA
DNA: TGTGCCAGCACTCAGCGTCCTGGGGCCAACGTCCTGACTTTC
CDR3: CASTQRPGANVLTF

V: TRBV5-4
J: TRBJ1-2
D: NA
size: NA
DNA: TGTGCCAGCAGCTTGGACCTGGGCGGCTATGGCTACACCTTC
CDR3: CASSLDLGGYGYTF

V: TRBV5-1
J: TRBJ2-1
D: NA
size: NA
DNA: TGCGCCAGCAGCTTGGATCGAATAGCCTACAATGAGCAGTTCTTC
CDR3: CASSLDRIAYNEQFF

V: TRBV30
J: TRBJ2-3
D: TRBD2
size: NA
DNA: TGTGCCGTAGCGGGGGGGTTCACAGATACGCAGTATTTT
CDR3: CAVAGGFTDTQYF

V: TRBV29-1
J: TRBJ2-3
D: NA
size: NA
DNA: TGCAGCGTTGAAGATTTCGCAGATACGCAGTATTTT
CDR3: CSVEDFADTQYF

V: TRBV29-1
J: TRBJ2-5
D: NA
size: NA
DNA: TGCAGCGTTGGGGAGCCTCCTCGGGAAGAGACCCAGTACTTC
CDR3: CSVGEPPREETQYF

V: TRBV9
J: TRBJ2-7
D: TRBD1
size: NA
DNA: TGTGCCAGCAGTGGTAGGGGGCTGGCCGAGCAGTACTTC
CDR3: CASSGRGLAEQYF

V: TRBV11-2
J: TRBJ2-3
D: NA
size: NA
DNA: TGTGCCAGCAGCTTAGTAGATTCCCCTTTGCGCACAGATACGCAGTATTTT
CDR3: CASSLVDSPLRTDTQYF

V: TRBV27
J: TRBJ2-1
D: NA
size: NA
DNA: TGTGCCAGCAGTTTAGAACGGGGGTACAATGAGCAGTTCTTC
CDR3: CASSLERGYNEQFF

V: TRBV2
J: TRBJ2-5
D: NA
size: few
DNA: TGTGCCAGCGGTACGGCCCAAGAGACCCAGTACTTC
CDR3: CASGTAQETQYF

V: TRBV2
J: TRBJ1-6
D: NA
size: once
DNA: TGTGCCAGCCTGGGGCTTTATAATTCACCCCTCCACTTT
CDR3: CASLGLYNSPLHF

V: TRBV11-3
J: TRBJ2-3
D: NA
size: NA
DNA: TGTGCCAGCAGCCCCCGCGGGGGCACAGATACGCAGTATTTT
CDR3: CASSPRGGTDTQYF

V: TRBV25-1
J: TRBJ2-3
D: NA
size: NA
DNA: TGTGCCAGCAGTGCGGGACTCCTAAGCACAGATACGCAGTATTTT
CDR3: CASSAGLLSTDTQYF

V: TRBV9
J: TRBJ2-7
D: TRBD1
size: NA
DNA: TGTGCCAGCAGCGACGGGACAGGGAGCGACGAGCAGTACTTC
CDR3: CASSDGTGSDEQYF

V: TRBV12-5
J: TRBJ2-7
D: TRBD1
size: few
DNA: TGTGCTAGTGGTTTGGGGACAGGGAACCACGAGCAGTACTTC
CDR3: CASGLGTGNHEQYF

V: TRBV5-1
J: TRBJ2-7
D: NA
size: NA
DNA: TGCGCCAGCAGCTTGGGATCGAGGGAGCAGTACTTC
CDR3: CASSLGSREQYF

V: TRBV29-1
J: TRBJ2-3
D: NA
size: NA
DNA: TGCAGCGTTGAAGATCTATGGCGATCAGATACGCAGTATTTT
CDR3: CSVEDLWRSDTQYF

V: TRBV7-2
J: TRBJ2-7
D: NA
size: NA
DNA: TGTGCCAGCAGCTTAAACCCTCCAGCTCACTACGAGCAGTACTTC
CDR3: CASSLNPPAHYEQYF

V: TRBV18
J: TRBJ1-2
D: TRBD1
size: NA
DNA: TGTGCCAGCTCACCTCCGGCAGGGGGCGTTGGCTACACCTTC
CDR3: CASSPPAGGVGYTF

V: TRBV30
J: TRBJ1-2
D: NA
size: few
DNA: TGTGCCTGCCCCCCACAGGGTGCTAACTATGGCTACACCTTC
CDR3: CACPPQGANYGYTF

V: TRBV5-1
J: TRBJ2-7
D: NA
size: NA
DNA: TGCGCCAGCAGCTCGACAGTGAACGCCAACGAGCAGTACTTC
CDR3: CASSSTVNANEQYF

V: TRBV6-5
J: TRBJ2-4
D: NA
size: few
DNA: TGTGCCAGCAGTTACACGAGGGGTGAAAACATTCAGTACTTC
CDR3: CASSYTRGENIQYF

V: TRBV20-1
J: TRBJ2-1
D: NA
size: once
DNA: TGCAGTGCTACAGGATACAATGAGCAGTTCTTC
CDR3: CSATGYNEQFF

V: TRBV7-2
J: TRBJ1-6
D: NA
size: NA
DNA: TGTGCCAGCAGCTTAAACGGGCTGAATTCACCCCTCCACTTT
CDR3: CASSLNGLNSPLHF

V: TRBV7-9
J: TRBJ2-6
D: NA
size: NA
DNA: TGTGCCAGCAGCCCCCAGACAGGCCGATCTGGGGCCAACGTCCTGACTTTC
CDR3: CASSPQTGRSGANVLTF

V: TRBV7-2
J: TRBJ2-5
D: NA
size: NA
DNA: TGTGCCAGCAGCTTTTACAGGGAACCGTGGGAGACCCAGTACTTC
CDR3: CASSFYREPWETQYF

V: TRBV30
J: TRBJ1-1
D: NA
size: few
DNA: TGTGCTTTGGTGGAGTACACTGAAGCTTTCTTT
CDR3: CALVEYTEAFF

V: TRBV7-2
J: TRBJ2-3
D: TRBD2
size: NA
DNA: TGTGCCAGCAGCTTAATCGGGGGGGACACAGATACGCAGTATTTT
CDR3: CASSLIGGDTDTQYF

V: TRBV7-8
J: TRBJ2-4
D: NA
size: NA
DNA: TGTGCCAGCACCGAATGGGGGGTTGGGTCCAAAAACATTCAGTACTTC
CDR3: CASTEWGVGSKNIQYF

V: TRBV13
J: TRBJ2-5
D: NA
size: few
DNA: TGTGCCAGCAGCTTCAGGGTCCAAGAGACCCAGTACTTC
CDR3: CASSFRVQETQYF

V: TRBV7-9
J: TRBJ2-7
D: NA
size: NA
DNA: TGTGCCAGCAGCTCGGGGACGACCGGGCAGTACTTC
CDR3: CASSSGTTGQYF

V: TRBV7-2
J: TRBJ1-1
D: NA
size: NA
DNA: TGTGCCAGCAGCTTAGGTCCGATCACTGAAGCTTTCTTT
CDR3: CASSLGPITEAFF

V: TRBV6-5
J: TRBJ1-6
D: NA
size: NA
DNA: TGTGCCAGCAGCCCAAGTACAGGGAATTCACCCCTCCACTTT
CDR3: CASSPSTGNSPLHF

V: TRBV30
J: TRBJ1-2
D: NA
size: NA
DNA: TGTGCCTGGAGTAGTCTCGGGGGTGGCTACACCTTC
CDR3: CAWSSLGGGYTF

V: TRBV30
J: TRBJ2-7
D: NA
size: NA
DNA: TGTGCCTGGAGCAGGGAAAGCGAGCAGTACTTC
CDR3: CAWSRESEQYF

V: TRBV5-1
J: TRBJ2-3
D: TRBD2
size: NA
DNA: TGCGCCAGCAGCTCAGCGGGGGGCACAGATACGCAGTATTTT
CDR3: CASSSAGGTDTQYF

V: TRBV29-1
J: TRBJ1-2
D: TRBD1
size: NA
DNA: TGCAGCGTCGGGACAGGGAACTATGGCTACACCTTC
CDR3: CSVGTGNYGYTF

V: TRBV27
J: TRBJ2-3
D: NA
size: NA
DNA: TGTGCCAGCAGTTCGACTAGTTGGAGGACAGATACGCAGTATTTT
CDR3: CASSSTSWRTDTQYF

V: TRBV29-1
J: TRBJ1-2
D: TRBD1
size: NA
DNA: TGCAGCGTTGAAGGGGACAGGGGGAGTGGCTACACCTTC
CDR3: CSVEGDRGSGYTF

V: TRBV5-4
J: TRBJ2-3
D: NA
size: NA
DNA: TGTGCCAGCAGCTTAGGAAACTTGAAGGCTGATACGCAGTATTTT
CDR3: CASSLGNLKADTQYF

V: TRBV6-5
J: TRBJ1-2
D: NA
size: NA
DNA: TGTGCCAGCCGCCCGGCAGGACCAAACTATGGCTACACCTTC
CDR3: CASRPAGPNYGYTF

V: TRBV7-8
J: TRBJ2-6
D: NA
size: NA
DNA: TGTGCCAGCAGCTCAGGAAACTCTGGGGCCAACGTCCTGACTTTC
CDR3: CASSSGNSGANVLTF

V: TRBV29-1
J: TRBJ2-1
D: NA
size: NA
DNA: TGCAGCGTTGACAGGTTGAATGAGCAGTTCTTC
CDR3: CSVDRLNEQFF

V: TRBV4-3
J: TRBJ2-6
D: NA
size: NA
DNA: TGCGCCAGCAGCCAAGATGGTTTCGGGGTCCTGACTTTC
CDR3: CASSQDGFGVLTF

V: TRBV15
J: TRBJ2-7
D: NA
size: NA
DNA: TGTGCCACCAGCAGAGATAAAGGGCCCTACGAGCAGTACTTC
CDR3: CATSRDKGPYEQYF